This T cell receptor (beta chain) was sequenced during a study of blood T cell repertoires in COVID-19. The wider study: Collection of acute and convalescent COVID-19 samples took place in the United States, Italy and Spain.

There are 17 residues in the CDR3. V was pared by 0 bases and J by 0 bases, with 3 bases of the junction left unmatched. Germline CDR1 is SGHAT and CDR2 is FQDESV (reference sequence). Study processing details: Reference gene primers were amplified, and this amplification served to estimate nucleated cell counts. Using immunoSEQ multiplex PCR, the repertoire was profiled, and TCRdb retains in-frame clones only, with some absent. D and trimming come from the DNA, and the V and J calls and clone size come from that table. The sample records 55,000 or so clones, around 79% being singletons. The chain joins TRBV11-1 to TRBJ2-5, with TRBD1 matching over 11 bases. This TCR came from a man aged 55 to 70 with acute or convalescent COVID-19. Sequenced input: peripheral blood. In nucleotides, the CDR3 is TGTGCCAGCAGCTTAGCCGGGACAGGGGGGTACCAAGAGACCCAGTACTTC. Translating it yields CASSLAGTGGYQETQYF.